This section outlines one T cell receptor (beta chain) sequence together with its context. The antigen remains undetermined. This sample was taken from a study of response to subunit inactivated influenza vaccine. General study findings and limits: Only a handful of new T cells, the authors suggested, are recruited with each seasonal influenza vaccination.

From the RT-PCR reads, TCRdb called clonotypes with MiXCR, one entry per CDR3 protein. The sample contains 700,000 to 800,000 distinct CDR3 sequences, under 20% of which appear only once. The V segment lost 4 bases and the J segment 7 bases; nucleotides outside the gene matches: 5. CDR3 length: 13 amino acids. Germline V gene sequence: CDR1 DFQATT, CDR2 SNEGSKA (reference sequence). This chain uses TRBV20-1 with TRBJ1-4; 8 bases are a match to TRBD1. The origin of this receptor is a middle-aged man who received an inactivated influenza vaccine. Here the sequenced sample was PBMCs from blood, taken 5 days after vaccination. The CDR3 nucleotides read TGCAGTGCTAACAGGGGGGAAAGTGAAAAACTGTTTTTT. Translated: CSANRGESEKLFF.